The 4 T cell receptor beta chains listed next were all sequenced from one sample in a study of T cell responses to AZD1222 COVID-19 vaccine. Sequencing used immunoSEQ multiplex PCR; TCRdb keeps in-frame clones, though not all of them. The data contain some 73,000 clones, 75% to 90% of them singletons. The sequencing here drew on peripheral blood, taken 28 days after the second AZD1222 dose. The receptors come from an adult who received the AZD1222 COVID-19 vaccine.

The chain joins TRBV19 to TRBJ1-3; D remains ambiguous. The CDR3 spans 15 residues. With 4 bases removed from V and 4 bases from J, the gap between germline ends came to 14 bases. The germline V gene encodes CDR1 LNHDA and CDR2 SQIVND (reference sequence). For the CDR3, the DNA is TGTGCCAGTAGTACTAGAGGCCTAGAAGGAAACACCATATATTTT. Its protein product is CASSTRGLEGNTIYF.

This clone was recorded once. The V and J genes are TRBV29-1 and TRBJ1-1; D remains ambiguous. This CDR3 region has 11 residues. Deletions cut 6 bases from V and 7 bases from J, with 12 bases between. Germline V gene sequence: CDR1 SQVTM, CDR2 ANQGSEA. The CDR3: CSVDFEVEAFF. CDR3 DNA: TGCAGCGTGGACTTTGAGGTTGAAGCTTTCTTT.

This clone was found a few times. The chain carries TRBV24-1 and TRBJ2-1; possible D gene TRBD1, 6 bases. The CDR3 length is 15 residues. Trimming pared 4 bases from V and 6 bases from J, leaving 15 bases between. CDR1 is KGHDR, CDR2 SFDVKD, per germline. The CDR3 coding sequence is TGTGCCACCAGTGACCGAGGGACAAACATCAATGAGCAGTTCTTC. Translated: CATSDRGTNINEQFF.

The V call is TRBV7-7, the J call TRBJ2-2; no firm D call. CDR1 is SSHAT and CDR2 is FNYEAQ in the germline V gene (reference sequence). Trimming stripped 6 bases from V and 4 bases from J, with 12 bases between. The CDR3 loop spans 14 amino acids. The CDR3 spells CASSLQARTGELFF. CDR3 DNA: TGTGCCAGCAGTCTCCAGGCTCGCACCGGGGAGCTGTTTTTT.